This paragraph covers one T cell receptor (beta chain) sequence. This record comes from a study of blood T cell repertoires in COVID-19. Whole-study context: Sample material is recorded as cDNA or gDNA derived from T cells, B-cell-depleted T cells, or PBMCs.

Germline CDR1 is SGHTA and CDR2 is FQGNSA. This CDR3 comprises 15 residues. The V and J ends lost 6 bases and 1 base respectively, with 15 bases between them. The repertoire was sequenced with immunoSEQ multiplex PCR; TCRdb's copy has only in-frame clones and lacks some. The table has some 150,000 clones, roughly 86% seen once. The source of this sequence is a woman in her fifties or sixties with acute or convalescent COVID-19. The specimen was peripheral blood. The chain is built from TRBV7-2 and TRBJ1-2; TRBD1 might be the D (6 bases). CDR3 DNA sequence: TGTGCCAGCAGATCTACAGGGCTCGTTAACTATGGCTACACCTTC. This codes for CASRSTGLVNYGYTF.